Following are 6 T cell receptor beta chains from one sample sequenced in a study of T cells in women clearing cervical HPV infection. Clones were sequenced by immunoSEQ multiplex PCR, and TCRdb holds only the in-frame ones, with some missing. Here the sample table reports around 39,000 clones. Source material: blood buffy coat. The origin of the receptors is a woman aged 18 to 75 with a cervical HPV16 infection that either progressed to CIN3+ or cleared (not recorded which).

CDR3 bases read: TGTGCCAGCAGCGTACCGAAGGGGGAGGGGCACCAAGAGACG. As protein: CASSVPKGEGHQET. The whole CDR3 protein reads CASSVPKGEGHQETQYF. This chain joins TRBV9 and TRBJ2-3, with D possibly being TRBD2 (7 bases). The read ends 3 residues before the CDR3 terminus; that terminus is restored from the germline J gene. The CDR3 extends over 17 amino acids. CDR1 SGDLS and CDR2 YYNGEE come from the germline V gene.

In the case of this clone: The sequence runs out 3 residues before the end of the CDR3; the remainder is reconstructed from the germline J gene. The chain joins TRBV13 to TRBJ2-4; no clear D gene. The length of the CDR3 is 13 residues. Germline V CDR1 and CDR2: PRHDT, FYEKMQ (reference sequence). The CDR3 loop reads CASSREEANIQYF. CDR3 DNA, as far as it was read: TGTGCCAGCAGCCGTGAAGAGGCCAATATT.

To note about this clone: The CDR3 end lies 3 residues beyond the end of the read and is filled in from the germline J gene. The V gene is TRBV2, the J gene TRBJ2-2; D is unresolved. Germline loops: CDR1 SNHLY, CDR2 FYNNEI. The CDR3 has 13 residues. The sequenced CDR3 bases are TGTGCCAGCAGCGTATGGGCTAATGAAAAG. Amino acids: CASSVWANEK. The whole CDR3 protein is CASSVWANEKLFF.

As for this clone: The read stops 3 residues short of the end of the CDR3; the missing end is completed from the germline J gene. The genes are TRBV11-1 and TRBJ2-5; the D is unclear. With 3 bases removed from V and 1 base from J, the gap between germline ends came to 6 bases. CDR3 length: 13 residues. Germline CDR1 is SGHAT and CDR2 is FQDESV (reference sequence). CDR3 protein: CASSFRVQETQYF. The covered CDR3 bases are TGTGCCAGCAGCTTCCGCGTCCAAGAGACC.

Comments on this clone: The junction departs from germline at one end; a sequencing error may be responsible. With the read ending 3 residues before the CDR3 end, the germline J gene is used to fill in that end. The chain joins TRBV4-2 to TRBJ2-2, with TRBD2 matching 14 bases. CDR1 is LGHNA, CDR2 YNFKEQ, per germline. CDR3 length: 16 residues. The CDR3 sequence is CASSLGLAGVTRELFF. The sequenced CDR3 bases are TGCGCCAGCAGTCTGGGACTAGCGGGAGTAACCAGGGAG.

With regard to this clone: The CDR3 end is not reached by the read, which stops 3 residues before it; the germline J gene fills it in. V is TRBV19 and J is TRBJ2-6; D might be TRBD1 (6 bases). This CDR3 spans 17 amino acids. CDR1 and CDR2 (germline): LNHDA, SQIVND (reference sequence). The V gene lost 6 bases and the J gene lost 0 bases, with 15 bases spanning the gap. This CDR3 is CASRPGQGSSGANVLTF. CDR3 DNA (partial): TGTGCCAGTAGGCCGGGACAAGGGAGCTCTGGGGCCAACGTC.